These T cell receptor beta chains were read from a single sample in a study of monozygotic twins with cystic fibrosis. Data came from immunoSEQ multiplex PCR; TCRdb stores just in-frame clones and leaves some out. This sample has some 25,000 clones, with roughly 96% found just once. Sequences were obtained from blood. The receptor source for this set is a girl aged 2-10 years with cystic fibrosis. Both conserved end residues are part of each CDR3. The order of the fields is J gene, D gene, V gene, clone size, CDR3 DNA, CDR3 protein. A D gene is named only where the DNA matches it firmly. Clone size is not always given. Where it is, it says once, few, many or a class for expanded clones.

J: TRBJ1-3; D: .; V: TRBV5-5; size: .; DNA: TGTGCCAGCAGCACGACAGGAAACACCATATATTTT; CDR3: CASSTTGNTIYF
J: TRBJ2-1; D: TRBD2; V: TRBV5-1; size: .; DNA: TGCGCCAGCAGCTTGGAACTAGCGGGAGGGCCCCCGAAGTTCTTC; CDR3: CASSLELAGGPPKFF
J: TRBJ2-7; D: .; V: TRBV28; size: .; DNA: TGTGCCAGCAGCCTACCCCGGCTAGCGAGATCCTACGAGCAGTACTTC; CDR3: CASSLPRLARSYEQYF
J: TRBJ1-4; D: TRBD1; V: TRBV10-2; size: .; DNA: TGCGCCAGCCCCCCCCCACGCAGGGGGCCTAATGAAAAACTGTTTTTT; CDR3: CASPPPRRGPNEKLFF
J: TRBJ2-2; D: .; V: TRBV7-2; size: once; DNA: TGTGCCAGCAGCCTCCTCAACGCAAAAGCGGGGGAGCTGTTTTTT; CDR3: CASSLLNAKAGELFF
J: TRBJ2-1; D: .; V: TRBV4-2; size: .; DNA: TGTGCCAGCAGCCAAGAGAACGGACCTAAGCAGTTCTTC; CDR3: CASSQENGPKQFF
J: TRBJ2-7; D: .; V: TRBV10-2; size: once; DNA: TGCGCCAGCAGCCGACTTGGGGCGGCCTACGAGCAGTACTTC; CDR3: CASSRLGAAYEQYF
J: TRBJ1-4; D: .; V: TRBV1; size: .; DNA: TGCACCAGCAGCCCCCCTGACAGCGGGACACCTGATGAAAAACTGTTTTTT; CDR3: CTSSPPDSGTPDEKLFF
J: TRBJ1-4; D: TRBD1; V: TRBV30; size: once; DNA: TGTGCCTGGAGAAGGCCGACAGGGGAGAAACTGTTTTTT; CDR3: CAWRRPTGEKLFF
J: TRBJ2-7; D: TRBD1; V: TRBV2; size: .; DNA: TGTGCCAGCAGCCCGACAGGGGTTAGCTCCTACGAGCAGTACTTC; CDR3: CASSPTGVSSYEQYF
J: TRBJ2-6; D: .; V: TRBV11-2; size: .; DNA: TGTGCCAGCACTGACAGAATTCATTCAAACTCTGGGGCCAACGTCCTGACTTTC; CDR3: CASTDRIHSNSGANVLTF
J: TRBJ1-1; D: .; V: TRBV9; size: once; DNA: TGTGCCAGCAGCGTAGGGGCAAGTCCGAGTGAAGCTTTCTTT; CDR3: CASSVGASPSEAFF
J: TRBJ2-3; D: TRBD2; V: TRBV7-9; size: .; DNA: TGTGCCAGCAGCTTAACGCTAGCGGGGCTTAACACAGATACGCAGTATTTT; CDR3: CASSLTLAGLNTDTQYF
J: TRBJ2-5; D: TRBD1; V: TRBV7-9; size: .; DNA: TGTGCCATCCAAAAACAGGGGGCGCGAGAGACCCAGTACTTC; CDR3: CAIQKQGARETQYF
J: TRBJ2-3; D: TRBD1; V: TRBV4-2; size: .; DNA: TGTGCCAGCAGCCAAGATTCAGGACAGGGTTCAGATACGCAGTATTTT; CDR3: CASSQDSGQGSDTQYF
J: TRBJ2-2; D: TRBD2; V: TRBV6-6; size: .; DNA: TGTGCCACCATGACTTCTAGCGGCTACACCGGGGAGCTGTTTTTT; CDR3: CATMTSSGYTGELFF
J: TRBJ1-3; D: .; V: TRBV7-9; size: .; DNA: TGTGCCAGCAGCTTAAAGGGGCTCGGAAACACCATATATTTT; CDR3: CASSLKGLGNTIYF
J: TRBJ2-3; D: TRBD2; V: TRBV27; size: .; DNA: TGTGCCAGCAGCCCCGGGGGCGGGAGGATATCTAGCACAGATACGCAGTATTTT; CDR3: CASSPGGGRISSTDTQYF
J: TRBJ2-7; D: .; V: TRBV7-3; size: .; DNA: TGTGCCAGCACCTGGAGACCCTACGAGCAGTACTTC; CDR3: CASTWRPYEQYF
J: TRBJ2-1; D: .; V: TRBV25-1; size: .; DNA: TGTGCCAGCAGTGAACATCAAACTAGAGCGCAACAGTTCTTC; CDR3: CASSEHQTRAQQFF
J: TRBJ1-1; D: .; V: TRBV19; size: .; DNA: TGTGCCGCCCCTCGGGTAGTGACGGTGGTGGGGTACACTGAAGCTTTCTTT; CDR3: CAAPRVVTVVGYTEAFF
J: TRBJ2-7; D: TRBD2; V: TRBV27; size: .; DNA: TGTGCCAGCAGTGTTACGGGAGGGTTGGGCGAGCAGTACTTC; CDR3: CASSVTGGLGEQYF
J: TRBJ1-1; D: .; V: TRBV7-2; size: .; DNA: TGTGCCAGCAGCTTAGGCGGGATCCCTGAAGCTTTCTTT; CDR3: CASSLGGIPEAFF
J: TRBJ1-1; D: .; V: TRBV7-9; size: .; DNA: TGTGCCAGCATCCAGGGGAACACTGAAGCTTTCTTT; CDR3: CASIQGNTEAFF
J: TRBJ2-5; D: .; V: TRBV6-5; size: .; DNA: TGTGCCAGCAGTTACCGTCGACAGAAGGAGACCCAGTACTTC; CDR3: CASSYRRQKETQYF
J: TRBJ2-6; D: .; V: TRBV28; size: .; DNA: TGTGCCAGCAGTCCAAACTCTGGGGCCAACGTCCTGACTTTC; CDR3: CASSPNSGANVLTF
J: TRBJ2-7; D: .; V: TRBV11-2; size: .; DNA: TGTGCCAGCAGCTTAGTCCCTAGGAGCTCCTACGAGCAGTACTTC; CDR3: CASSLVPRSSYEQYF
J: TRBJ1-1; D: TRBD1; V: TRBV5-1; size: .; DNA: TGCGCCAGCAGCTCAAAGGCGACAGGGGTTGGTGAAGCTTTCTTT; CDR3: CASSSKATGVGEAFF
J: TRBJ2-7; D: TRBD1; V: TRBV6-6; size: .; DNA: TGTGCCAGCAGTTACTGGCAGGGGGCGTACGAGCAGTACTTC; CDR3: CASSYWQGAYEQYF
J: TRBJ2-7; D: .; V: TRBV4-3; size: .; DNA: TGCGCCAGCAGCCAAACTCGATCCCTCTACGAGCAGTACTTC; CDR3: CASSQTRSLYEQYF
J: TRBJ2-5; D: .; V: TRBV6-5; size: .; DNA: TGTGCCAGCAGCCGGGGTCTAGGAACCCAGTACTTC; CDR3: CASSRGLGTQYF
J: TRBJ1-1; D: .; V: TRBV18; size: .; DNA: TGTGCCAGCTCAGGGGTGACGGGGCTTAACACTGAAGCTTTCTTT; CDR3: CASSGVTGLNTEAFF
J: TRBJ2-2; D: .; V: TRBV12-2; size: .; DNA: TGTGCAAGTCGCTTAGCGCAGGGGTGGGACCTTAACACCGGGGAGCTGTTTTTT; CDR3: CASRLAQGWDLNTGELFF
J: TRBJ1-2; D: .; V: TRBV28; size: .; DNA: TGCGGGAGTTCAGGGGTGGACTATGGCTACACCTTC; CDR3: CGSSGVDYGYTF
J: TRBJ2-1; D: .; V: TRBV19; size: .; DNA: TGTGCCAGTAAGAGGGACAACTCCTACAATGAGCAGTTCTTC; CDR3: CASKRDNSYNEQFF
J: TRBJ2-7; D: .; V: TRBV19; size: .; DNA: TGTGCCAGTAGTCCCGCGCTACCTCATTACAACTACGAGCAGTACTTC; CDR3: CASSPALPHYNYEQYF